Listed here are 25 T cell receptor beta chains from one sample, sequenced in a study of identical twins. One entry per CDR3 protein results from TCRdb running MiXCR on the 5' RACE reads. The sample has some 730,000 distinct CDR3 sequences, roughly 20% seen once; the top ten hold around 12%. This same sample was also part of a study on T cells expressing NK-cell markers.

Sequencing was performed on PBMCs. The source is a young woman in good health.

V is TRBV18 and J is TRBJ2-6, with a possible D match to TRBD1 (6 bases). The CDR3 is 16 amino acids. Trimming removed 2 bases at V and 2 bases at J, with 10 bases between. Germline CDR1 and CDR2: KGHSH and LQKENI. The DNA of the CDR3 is TGTGCCAGCTCACCAGCCTCAGGGGCTGGGGCCAACGTCCTGACTTTC. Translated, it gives CASSPASGAGANVLTF.

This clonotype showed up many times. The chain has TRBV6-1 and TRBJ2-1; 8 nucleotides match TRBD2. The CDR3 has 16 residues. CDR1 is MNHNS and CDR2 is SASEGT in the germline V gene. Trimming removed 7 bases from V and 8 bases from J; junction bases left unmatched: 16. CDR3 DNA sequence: TGTGCCAGCACAAGCCTCCCGGGGGGGGCCGGAGATGAGCAGTTCTTC. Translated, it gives CASTSLPGGAGDEQFF.

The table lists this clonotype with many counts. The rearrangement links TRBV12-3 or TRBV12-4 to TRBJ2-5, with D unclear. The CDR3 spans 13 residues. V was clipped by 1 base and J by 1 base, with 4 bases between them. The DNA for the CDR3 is TGTGCCAGCAGTTTAGTACTCCAAGAGACCCAGTACTTC. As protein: CASSLVLQETQYF.

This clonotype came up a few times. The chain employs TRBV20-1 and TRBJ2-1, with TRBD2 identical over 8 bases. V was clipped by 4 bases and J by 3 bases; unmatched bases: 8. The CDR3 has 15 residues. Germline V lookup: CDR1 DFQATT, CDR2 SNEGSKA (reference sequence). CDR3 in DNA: TGCAGTGCTACCATAGCGGGGAGGCGCTACAATGAGCAGTTCTTC. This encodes CSATIAGRRYNEQFF.

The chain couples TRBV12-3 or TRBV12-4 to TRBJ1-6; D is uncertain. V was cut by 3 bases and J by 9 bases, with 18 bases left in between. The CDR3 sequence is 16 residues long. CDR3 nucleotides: TGTGCCAGCAGTTTCTCCTCCAAACGTGGAGGTTCACCCCTCCACTTT. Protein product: CASSFSSKRGGSPLHF.

The chain's CDR3 is CASSESDRIQETQYF. CDR3 DNA: TGCGCCAGCAGTGAGTCTGACAGAATCCAAGAGACCCAGTACTTC. The rearrangement uses TRBV10-1 and TRBJ2-5, with a tentative D call TRBD1 (5 bases). This CDR3 contains 15 residues. V lost 0 bases and J lost 1, with 9 bases in between. CDR1 and CDR2 (germline): WNHNN, SYGVQD (reference sequence).

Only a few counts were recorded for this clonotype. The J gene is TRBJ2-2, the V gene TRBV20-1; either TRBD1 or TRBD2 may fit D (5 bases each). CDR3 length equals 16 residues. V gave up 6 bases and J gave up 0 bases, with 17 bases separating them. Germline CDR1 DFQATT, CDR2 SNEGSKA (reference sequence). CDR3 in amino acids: CSARLGGTPNTGELFF. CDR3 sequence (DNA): TGCAGTGCCCGCCTTGGGGGAACCCCGAACACCGGGGAGCTGTTTTTT.

The CDR3 sequence is CASSGSLNTGELFF. The CDR3 bases are TGTGCCAGCAGTGGGTCACTGAACACCGGGGAGCTGTTTTTT. This chain links TRBV12-3 or TRBV12-4 with TRBJ2-2; D not certain. The CDR3 is 14 residues long. Trimming pared 5 bases from V and 1 base from J, leaving 8 bases between.

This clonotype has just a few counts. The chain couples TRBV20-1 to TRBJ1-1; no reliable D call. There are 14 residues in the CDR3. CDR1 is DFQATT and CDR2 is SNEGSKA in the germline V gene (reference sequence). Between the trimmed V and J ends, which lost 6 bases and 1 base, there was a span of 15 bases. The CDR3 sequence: CSALLRAGNTEAFF. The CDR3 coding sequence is TGCAGTGCCCTCCTGAGGGCAGGGAACACTGAAGCTTTCTTT.

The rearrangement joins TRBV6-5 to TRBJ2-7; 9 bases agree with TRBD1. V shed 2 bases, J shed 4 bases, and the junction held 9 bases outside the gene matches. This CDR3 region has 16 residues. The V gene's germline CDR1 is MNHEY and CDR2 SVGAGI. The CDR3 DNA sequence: TGTGCCAGCAGTTACCTGCTCGGACAGGGGCAGTACGAGCAGTACTTC. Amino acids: CASSYLLGQGQYEQYF.

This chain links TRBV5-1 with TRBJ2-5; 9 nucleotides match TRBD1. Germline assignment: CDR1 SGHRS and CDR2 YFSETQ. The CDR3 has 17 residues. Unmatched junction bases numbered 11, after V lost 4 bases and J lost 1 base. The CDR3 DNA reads TGCGCCAGCAGCCGGAAGGGGGACAGGGACCTCCAAGAGACCCAGTACTTC. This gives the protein CASSRKGDRDLQETQYF.

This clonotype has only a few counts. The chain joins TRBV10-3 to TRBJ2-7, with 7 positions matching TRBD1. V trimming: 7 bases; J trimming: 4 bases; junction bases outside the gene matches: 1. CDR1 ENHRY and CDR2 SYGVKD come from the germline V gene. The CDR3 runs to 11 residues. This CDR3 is CAIKTGYEQYF. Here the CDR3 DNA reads TGTGCCATCAAGACAGGGTACGAGCAGTACTTC.

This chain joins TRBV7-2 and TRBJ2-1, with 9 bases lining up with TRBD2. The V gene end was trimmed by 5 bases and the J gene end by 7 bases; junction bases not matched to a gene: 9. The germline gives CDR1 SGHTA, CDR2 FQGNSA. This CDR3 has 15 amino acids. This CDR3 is CASSHSGSLTNEQFF. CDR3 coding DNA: TGTGCCAGCAGCCATAGCGGGAGCCTTACAAATGAGCAGTTCTTC.

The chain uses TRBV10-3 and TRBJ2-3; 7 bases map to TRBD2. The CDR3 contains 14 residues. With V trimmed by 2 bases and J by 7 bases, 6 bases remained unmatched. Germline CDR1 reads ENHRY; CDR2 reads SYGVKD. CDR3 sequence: CAISESTGGNTQYF. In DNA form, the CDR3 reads TGTGCCATCAGTGAGAGTACCGGGGGGAATACGCAGTATTTT.

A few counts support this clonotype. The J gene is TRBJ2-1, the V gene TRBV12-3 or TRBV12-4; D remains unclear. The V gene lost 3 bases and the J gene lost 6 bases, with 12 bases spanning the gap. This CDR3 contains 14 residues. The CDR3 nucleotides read TGTGCCAGCAGTTTTAAACAGTCATTCAATGAGCAGTTCTTC. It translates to CASSFKQSFNEQFF.

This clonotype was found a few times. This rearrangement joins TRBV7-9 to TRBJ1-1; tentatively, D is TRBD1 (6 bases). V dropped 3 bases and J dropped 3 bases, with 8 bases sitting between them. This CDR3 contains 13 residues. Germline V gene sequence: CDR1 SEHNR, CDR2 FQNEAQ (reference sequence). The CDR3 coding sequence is TGTGCCAGCAGCTTCGGACAGTACACTGAAGCTTTCTTT. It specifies CASSFGQYTEAFF.

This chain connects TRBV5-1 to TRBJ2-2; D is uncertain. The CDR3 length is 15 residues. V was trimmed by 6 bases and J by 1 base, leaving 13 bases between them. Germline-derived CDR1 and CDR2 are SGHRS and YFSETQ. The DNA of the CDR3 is TGCGCCAGCATGACGGACCCTAAGAACACCGGGGAGCTGTTTTTT. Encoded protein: CASMTDPKNTGELFF.

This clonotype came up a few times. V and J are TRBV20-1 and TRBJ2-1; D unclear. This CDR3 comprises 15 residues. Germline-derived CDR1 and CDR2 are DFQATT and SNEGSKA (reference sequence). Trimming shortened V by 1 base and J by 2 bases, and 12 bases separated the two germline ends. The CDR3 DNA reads TGCAGTGCTAGAGTGCCGTTAGTAACCTACAATGAGCAGTTCTTC. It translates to CSARVPLVTYNEQFF.

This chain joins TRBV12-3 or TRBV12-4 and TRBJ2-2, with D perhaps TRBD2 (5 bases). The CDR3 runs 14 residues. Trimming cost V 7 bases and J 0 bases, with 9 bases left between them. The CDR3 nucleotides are TGTGCCAGCACCTTGGGAGCGAACACCGGGGAGCTGTTTTTT. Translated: CASTLGANTGELFF.

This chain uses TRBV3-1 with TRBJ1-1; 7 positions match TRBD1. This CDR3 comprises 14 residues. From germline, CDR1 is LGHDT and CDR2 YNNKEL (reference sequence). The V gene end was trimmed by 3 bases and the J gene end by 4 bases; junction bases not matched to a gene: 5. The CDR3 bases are TGTGCCAGCAGCCATTACAGGGGAGGCACTGAAGCTTTCTTT. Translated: CASSHYRGGTEAFF.

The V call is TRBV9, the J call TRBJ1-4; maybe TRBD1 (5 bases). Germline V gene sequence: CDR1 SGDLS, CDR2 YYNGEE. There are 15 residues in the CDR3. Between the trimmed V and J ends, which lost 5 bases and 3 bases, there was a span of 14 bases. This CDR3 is CASSAGRQSNEKLFF. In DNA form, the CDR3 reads TGTGCCAGCAGTGCCGGGAGACAGTCTAATGAAAAACTGTTTTTT.

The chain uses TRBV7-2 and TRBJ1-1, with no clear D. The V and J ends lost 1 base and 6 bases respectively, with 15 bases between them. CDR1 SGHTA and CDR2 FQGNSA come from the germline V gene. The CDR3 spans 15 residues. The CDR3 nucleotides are TGTGCCAGCAGCTTAGACCGGGTCGGACGTGCTGAAGCTTTCTTT. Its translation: CASSLDRVGRAEAFF.

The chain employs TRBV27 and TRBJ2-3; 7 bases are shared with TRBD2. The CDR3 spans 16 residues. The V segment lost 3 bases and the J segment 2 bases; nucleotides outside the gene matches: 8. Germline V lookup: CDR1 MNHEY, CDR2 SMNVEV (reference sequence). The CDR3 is CASSLTSGIVTDTQYF. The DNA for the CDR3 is TGTGCCAGCAGTTTGACCAGCGGGATCGTCACAGATACGCAGTATTTT.

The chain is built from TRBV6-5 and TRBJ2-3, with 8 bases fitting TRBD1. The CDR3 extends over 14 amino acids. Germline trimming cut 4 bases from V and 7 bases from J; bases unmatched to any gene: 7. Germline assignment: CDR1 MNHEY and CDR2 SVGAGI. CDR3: CASSSPDRVYTQYF. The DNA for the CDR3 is TGTGCCAGCAGTTCCCCGGACAGGGTCTATACGCAGTATTTT.

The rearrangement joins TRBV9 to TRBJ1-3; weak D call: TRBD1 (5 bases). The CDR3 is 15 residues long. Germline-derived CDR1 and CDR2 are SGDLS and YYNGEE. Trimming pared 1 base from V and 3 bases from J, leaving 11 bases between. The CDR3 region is CASSVFSGIGNTIYF. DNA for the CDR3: TGTGCCAGCAGCGTATTCTCAGGGATTGGAAACACCATATATTTT. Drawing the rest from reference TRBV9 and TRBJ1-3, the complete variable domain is DSGVTQTPKHLITATGQRVTLRCSPRSGDLSVYWYQQSLDQGLQFLIQYYNGEERAKGNILERFSAQQFPDLHSELNLSSLELGDSALYFCASSVFSGIGNTIYFGEGSWLTVV.